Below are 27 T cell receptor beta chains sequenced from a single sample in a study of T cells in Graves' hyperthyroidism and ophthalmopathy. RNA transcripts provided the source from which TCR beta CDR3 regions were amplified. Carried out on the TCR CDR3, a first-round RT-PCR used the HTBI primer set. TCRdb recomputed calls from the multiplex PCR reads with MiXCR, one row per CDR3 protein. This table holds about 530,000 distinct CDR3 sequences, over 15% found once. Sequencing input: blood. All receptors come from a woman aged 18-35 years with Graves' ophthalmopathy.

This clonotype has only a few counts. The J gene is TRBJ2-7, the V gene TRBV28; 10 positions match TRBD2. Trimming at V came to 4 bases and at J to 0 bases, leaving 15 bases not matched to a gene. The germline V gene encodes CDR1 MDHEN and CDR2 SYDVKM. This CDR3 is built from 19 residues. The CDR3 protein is CASSSPSGSGTGGSYEQYF. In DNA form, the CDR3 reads TGTGCCAGCAGTTCCCCTAGCGGGAGCGGGACCGGGGGCTCCTACGAGCAGTACTTC.

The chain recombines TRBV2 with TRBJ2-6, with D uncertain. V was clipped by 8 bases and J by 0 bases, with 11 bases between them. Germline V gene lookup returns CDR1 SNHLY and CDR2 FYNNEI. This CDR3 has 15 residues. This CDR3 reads CASLSTSSGANVLTF. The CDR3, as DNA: TGTGCCAGCCTTTCAACCTCCTCTGGGGCCAACGTCCTGACTTTC.

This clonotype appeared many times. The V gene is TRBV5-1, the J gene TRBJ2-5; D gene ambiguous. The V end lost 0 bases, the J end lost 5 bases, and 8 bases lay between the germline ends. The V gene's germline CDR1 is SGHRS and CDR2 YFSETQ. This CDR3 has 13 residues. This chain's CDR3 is CASSLDVSETQYF. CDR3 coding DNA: TGCGCCAGCAGCTTGGACGTCTCGGAGACCCAGTACTTC.

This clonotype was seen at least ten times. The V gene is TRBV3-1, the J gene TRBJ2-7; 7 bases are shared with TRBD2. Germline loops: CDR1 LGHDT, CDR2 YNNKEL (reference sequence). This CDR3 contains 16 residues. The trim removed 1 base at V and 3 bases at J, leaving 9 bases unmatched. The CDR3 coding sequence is TGTGCCAGCAGCCAAGGACGACTAGCCCTCTTCTACGAGCAGTACTTC. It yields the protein CASSQGRLALFYEQYF.

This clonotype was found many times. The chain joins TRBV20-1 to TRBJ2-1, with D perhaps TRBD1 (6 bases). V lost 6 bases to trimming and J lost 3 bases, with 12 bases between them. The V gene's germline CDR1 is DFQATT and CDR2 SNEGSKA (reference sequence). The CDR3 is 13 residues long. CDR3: CSAEGGLYNEQFF. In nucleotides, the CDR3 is TGCAGTGCAGAAGGGGGTCTCTACAATGAGCAGTTCTTC.

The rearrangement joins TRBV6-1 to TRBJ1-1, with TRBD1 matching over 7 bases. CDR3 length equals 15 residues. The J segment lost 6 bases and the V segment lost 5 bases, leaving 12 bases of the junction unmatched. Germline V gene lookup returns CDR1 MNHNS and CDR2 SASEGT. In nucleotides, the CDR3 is TGTGCCAGCAGTCTACCGGGACAGAGGAGGTCTGAAGCTTTCTTT. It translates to CASSLPGQRRSEAFF.

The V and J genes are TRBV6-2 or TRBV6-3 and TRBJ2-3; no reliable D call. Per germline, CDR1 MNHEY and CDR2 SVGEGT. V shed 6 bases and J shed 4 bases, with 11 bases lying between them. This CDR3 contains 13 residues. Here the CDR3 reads CASRGMRPDTQYF. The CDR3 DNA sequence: TGTGCCAGCAGAGGAATGAGGCCAGATACGCAGTATTTT.

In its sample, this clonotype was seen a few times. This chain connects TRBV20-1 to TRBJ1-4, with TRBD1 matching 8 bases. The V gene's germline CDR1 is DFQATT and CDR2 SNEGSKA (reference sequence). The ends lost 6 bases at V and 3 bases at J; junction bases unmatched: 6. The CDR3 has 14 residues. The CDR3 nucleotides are TGCAGTGCGAGACAGGGGATGGCTAATGAAAAACTGTTTTTT. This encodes CSARQGMANEKLFF.

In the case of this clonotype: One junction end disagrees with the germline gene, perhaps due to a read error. The CDR3 region is CSVEDWLLETQYF. The CDR3 nucleotides read TGCAGCGTCGAAGACTGGCTACTAGAGACCCAGTACTTC. The V gene is TRBV29-1, the J gene TRBJ2-5; D unresolved. This CDR3 has 13 residues. Germline CDR1 SQVTM, CDR2 ANQGSEA.

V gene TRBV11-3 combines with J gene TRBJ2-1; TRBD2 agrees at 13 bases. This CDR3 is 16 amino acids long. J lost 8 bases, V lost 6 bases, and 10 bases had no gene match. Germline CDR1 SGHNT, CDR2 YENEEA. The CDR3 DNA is TGTGCCAGCAGACCCCCCGGACTAGCGGGAGAAGATGAGCAGTTCTTC. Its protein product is CASRPPGLAGEDEQFF.

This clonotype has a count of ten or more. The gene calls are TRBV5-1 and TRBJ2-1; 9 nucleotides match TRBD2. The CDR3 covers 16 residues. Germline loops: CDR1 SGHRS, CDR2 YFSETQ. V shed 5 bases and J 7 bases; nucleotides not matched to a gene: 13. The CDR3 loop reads CASSSISTSGPNEQFF. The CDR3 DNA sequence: TGCGCCAGCAGTTCGATATCGACTAGCGGTCCAAATGAGCAGTTCTTC.

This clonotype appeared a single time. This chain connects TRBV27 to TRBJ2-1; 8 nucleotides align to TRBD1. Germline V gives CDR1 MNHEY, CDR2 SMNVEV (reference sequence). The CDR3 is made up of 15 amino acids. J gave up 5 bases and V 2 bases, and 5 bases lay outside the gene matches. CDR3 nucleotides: TGTGCCAGCAGTTTAATCGGACAGGGAAACAATGAGCAGTTCTTC. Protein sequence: CASSLIGQGNNEQFF.

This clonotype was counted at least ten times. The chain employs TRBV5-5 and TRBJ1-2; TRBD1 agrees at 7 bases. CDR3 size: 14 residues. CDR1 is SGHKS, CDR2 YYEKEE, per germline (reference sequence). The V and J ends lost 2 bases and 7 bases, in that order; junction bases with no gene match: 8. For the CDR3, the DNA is TGTGCCAGCAGCTTATCGACAGGGCCCGGTGGCTACACCTTC. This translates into CASSLSTGPGGYTF.

The CDR3 loop is CASSDSGGNTIYF. The CDR3 coding sequence is TGTGCCAGCAGTGACTCGGGCGGAAACACCATATATTTT. J is TRBJ1-3 and V is TRBV2, with no clear D. Germline V gene sequence: CDR1 SNHLY, CDR2 FYNNEI. The CDR3 covers 13 residues. Trimming took 3 bases from V and 4 from J, leaving 7 bases between them.

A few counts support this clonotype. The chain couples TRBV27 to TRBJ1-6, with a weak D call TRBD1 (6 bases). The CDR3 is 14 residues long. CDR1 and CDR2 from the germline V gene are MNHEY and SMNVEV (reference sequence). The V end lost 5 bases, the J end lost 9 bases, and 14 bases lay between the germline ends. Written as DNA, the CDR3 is TGTGCCAGCAGTATCCAAGACAGGACTTCACCCCTCCACTTT. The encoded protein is CASSIQDRTSPLHF.

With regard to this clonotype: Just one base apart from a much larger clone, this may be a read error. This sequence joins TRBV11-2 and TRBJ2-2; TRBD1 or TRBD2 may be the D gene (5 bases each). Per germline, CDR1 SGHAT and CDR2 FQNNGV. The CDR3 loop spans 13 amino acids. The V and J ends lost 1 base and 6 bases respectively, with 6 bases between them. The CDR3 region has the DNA TGTGCCAGCAGCTTAGTGGGGGCCGGGGAGCTGTTTTTT. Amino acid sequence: CASSLVGAGELFF.

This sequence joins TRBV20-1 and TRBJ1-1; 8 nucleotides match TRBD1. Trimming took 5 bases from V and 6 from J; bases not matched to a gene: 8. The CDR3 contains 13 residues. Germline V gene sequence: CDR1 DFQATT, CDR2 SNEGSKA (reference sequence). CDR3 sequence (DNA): TGCAGTGCTGAGGGGCAGGGGGCTTCTGAAGCTTTCTTT. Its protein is CSAEGQGASEAFF.

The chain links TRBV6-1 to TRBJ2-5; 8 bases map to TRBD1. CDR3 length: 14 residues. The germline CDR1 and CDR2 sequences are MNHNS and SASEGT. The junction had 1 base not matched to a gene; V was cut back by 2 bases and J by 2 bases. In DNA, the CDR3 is TGTGCCAGCAGTGAATACAGGGGGCAAGAGACCCAGTACTTC. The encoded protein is CASSEYRGQETQYF.

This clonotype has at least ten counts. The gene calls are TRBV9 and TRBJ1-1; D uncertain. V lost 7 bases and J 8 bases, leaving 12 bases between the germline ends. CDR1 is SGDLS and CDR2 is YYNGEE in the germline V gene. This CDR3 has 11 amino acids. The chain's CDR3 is CASGGSTEAFF. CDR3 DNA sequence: TGTGCCAGCGGAGGGTCAACGGAAGCTTTCTTT.

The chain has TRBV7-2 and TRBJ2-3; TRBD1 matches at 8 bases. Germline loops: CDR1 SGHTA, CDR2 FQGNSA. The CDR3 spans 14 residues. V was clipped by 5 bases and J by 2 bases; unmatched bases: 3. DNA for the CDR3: TGTGCCAGCAGCACAGGGGGGAACACAGATACGCAGTATTTT. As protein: CASSTGGNTDTQYF.

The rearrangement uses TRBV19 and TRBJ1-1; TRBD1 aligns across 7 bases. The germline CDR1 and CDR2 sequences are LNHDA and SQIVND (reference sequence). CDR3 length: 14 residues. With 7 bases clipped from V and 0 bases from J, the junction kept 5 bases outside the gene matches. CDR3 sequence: CASTWDSLNTEAFF. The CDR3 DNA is TGTGCCAGTACCTGGGACAGCCTGAACACTGAAGCTTTCTTT.

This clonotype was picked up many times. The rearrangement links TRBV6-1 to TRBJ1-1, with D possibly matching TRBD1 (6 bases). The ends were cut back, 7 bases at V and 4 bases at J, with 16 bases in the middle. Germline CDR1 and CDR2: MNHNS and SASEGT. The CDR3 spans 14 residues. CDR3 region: CASKGGRLFTEAFF. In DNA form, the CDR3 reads TGTGCCAGCAAAGGGGGAAGATTGTTCACTGAAGCTTTCTTT.

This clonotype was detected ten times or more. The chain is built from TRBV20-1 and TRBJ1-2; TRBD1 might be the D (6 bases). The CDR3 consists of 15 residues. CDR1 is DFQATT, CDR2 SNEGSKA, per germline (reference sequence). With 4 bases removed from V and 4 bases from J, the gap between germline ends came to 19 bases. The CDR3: CSANPTTGFSYGYTF. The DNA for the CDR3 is TGCAGTGCTAACCCAACGACAGGTTTTTCCTATGGCTACACCTTC.

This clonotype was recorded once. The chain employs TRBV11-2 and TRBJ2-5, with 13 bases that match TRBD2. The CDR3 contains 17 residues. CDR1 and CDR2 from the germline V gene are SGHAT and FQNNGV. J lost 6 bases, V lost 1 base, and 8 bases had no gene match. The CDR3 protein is CASSLGTSGGRDQTQYF. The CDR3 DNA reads TGTGCCAGCAGCTTAGGGACTAGCGGGGGACGGGATCAGACCCAGTACTTC.

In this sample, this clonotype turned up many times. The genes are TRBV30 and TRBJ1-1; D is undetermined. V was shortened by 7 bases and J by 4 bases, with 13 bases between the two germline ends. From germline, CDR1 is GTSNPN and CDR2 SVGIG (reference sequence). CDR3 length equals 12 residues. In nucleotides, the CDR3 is TGTGCCTCCTATCCCCGGGGCACTGAAGCTTTCTTT. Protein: CASYPRGTEAFF. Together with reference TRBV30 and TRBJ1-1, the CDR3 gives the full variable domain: SQTIHQWPATLVQPVGSPLSLECTVEGTSNPNLYWYRQAAGRGLQLLFYSVGIGQISSEVPQNLSASRPQDRQFILSSKKLLLSDSGFYLCASYPRGTEAFFGQGTRLTVV.

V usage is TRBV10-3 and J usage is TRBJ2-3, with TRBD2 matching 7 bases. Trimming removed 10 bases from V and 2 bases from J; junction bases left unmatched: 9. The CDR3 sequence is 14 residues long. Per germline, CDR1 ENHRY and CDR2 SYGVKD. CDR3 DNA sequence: TGTGCCACCCAATTCGGGACTAACACAGATACGCAGTATTTT. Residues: CATQFGTNTDTQYF.

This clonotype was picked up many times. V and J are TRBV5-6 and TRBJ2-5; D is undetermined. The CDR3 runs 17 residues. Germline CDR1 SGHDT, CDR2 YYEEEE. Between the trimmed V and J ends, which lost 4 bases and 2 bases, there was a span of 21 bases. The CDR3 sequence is CASSALVRNYFQETQYF. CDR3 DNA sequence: TGTGCCAGCAGCGCTCTCGTCAGAAATTACTTTCAAGAGACCCAGTACTTC.